This paragraph covers one T cell receptor (beta chain) sequence. Its specificity is not known. This sample is drawn from a study of CD8+ T cells in alopecia areata. Study context: Oral tofacitinib, 5 to 10 mg twice daily, was given in an open-label trial. Tofacitinib dosing lasted 6 to 18 months, which was then followed by 6 months off drug. Study-wide findings and caveats: It was lesional scalp, especially alopecia totalis/universalis, that showed higher clonality than normal scalp.

CDR3 length: 14 residues. V lost 1 base and J lost 2, with 9 bases in between. Germline loops: CDR1 LNHNV, CDR2 YYDKDF (reference sequence). Treatment: oral pan-JAK inhibitor, 5-10 mg twice daily. cDNA reverse transcribed from extracted RNA served as the sequencing template. Assay: immunoSEQ multiplex PCR; the TCRdb copy retains only in-frame clones and omits some. This table holds more than 100,000 clones, under 90% found once. The chain links TRBV15 to TRBJ2-7; possibly TRBD2 for D (5 bases). This specimen consisted of CD8+ T cells sorted from blood, obtained at approximately week 30, from a patient treated with tofacitinib. This TCR was recovered from a human donor with alopecia areata. The CDR3 reads CATSRASNPYEQYF. In nucleotides, the CDR3 is TGTGCCACCAGCAGAGCTAGCAATCCCTACGAGCAGTACTTC.